The 25 T cell receptor beta chains below come from one sample, sequenced in a study of blood T cell repertoires in COVID-19. Profiling relied on immunoSEQ multiplex PCR, and the TCRdb table lists in-frame clones only, not all of them. In the table there are approximately 150,000 clones, 70% to 90% of which are singletons. Sequences were obtained from PBMCs or T cells enriched from blood (not recorded which). The receptor set was obtained from a middle-aged woman who had recovered from COVID-19.

The chain joins TRBV6-1 to TRBJ1-2, with D possibly being TRBD1 (6 bases). This CDR3 is 16 amino acids long. The germline CDR1 and CDR2 sequences are MNHNS and SASEGT. V was trimmed by 4 bases and J by 8 bases, leaving 23 bases between them. The CDR3 nucleotides are TGTGCCAGCAGTGTCCACGGGGGGGGCGTGGATCGCGGCTACACCTTC. Its translation is CASSVHGGGVDRGYTF.

The chain is built from TRBV29-1 and TRBJ2-3; tentative D call: TRBD1 (5 bases). This CDR3 has 13 residues. CDR1 is SQVTM, CDR2 ANQGSEA, per germline. The germline V and J ends were trimmed by 5 bases and 1 base, with 10 bases remaining between them. In DNA, the CDR3 is TGCAGCGTTACGACAGACCGCACAGATACGCAGTATTTT. It specifies CSVTTDRTDTQYF.

V and J are TRBV6-1 and TRBJ2-2; possible D gene TRBD2, 5 bases. CDR1 is MNHNS and CDR2 is SASEGT in the germline V gene. Trimming took 6 bases from V and 0 from J, leaving 8 bases between them. CDR3 length equals 14 residues. The CDR3 nucleotides are TGTGCCAGCAGGGTGGAGGCGAACACCGGGGAGCTGTTTTTT. This gives the protein CASRVEANTGELFF.

The chain couples TRBV11-2 to TRBJ1-1; D uncertain. Germline V gives CDR1 SGHAT, CDR2 FQNNGV. V gave up 0 bases and J gave up 7 bases, with 6 bases separating them. The CDR3 is made up of 12 amino acids. The CDR3 loop reads CASSLDPGEAFF. The CDR3, as DNA: TGTGCCAGCAGCTTAGATCCAGGTGAAGCTTTCTTT.

The J gene is TRBJ1-1, the V gene TRBV9; perhaps TRBD1 as D (5 bases). The germline CDR1 and CDR2 sequences are SGDLS and YYNGEE. There are 15 residues in the CDR3. V shed 0 bases and J shed 1 base, with 10 bases lying between them. The CDR3 bases are TGTGCCAGCAGCGTAGACGGGAGGGGGAACACTGAAGCTTTCTTT. Protein sequence: CASSVDGRGNTEAFF.

CDR3 sequence reads: CASSRTGIYEQYF. For the CDR3, the DNA is TGTGCCAGCAGCCGGACAGGGATCTACGAGCAGTACTTC. V usage is TRBV11-3 and J usage is TRBJ2-7, with 8 bases matching TRBD1. The germline V gene encodes CDR1 SGHNT and CDR2 YENEEA. This CDR3 region has 13 residues. Germline trimming cut 5 bases from V and 3 bases from J; bases unmatched to any gene: 3.

In its sample, this clone was seen once. The chain recombines TRBV2 with TRBJ1-5; 7 positions match TRBD1. The CDR3 totals 15 residues. Germline CDR1 is SNHLY and CDR2 is FYNNEI. The V and J ends lost 7 bases and 4 bases, in that order; junction bases with no gene match: 10. The DNA of the CDR3 is TGTGCCAGCAAGGTCCGACAGGGAGCTAATCAGCCCCAGCATTTT. Protein product: CASKVRQGANQPQHF.

This clone was recorded only once. V and J are TRBV9 and TRBJ2-7, with a tentative D call TRBD2 (5 bases). The V gene's germline CDR1 is SGDLS and CDR2 YYNGEE. V dropped 4 bases and J dropped 0 bases, with 11 bases sitting between them. The CDR3 is 14 residues long. CDR3 sequence: CASSPGSASYEQYF. CDR3 nucleotides: TGTGCCAGCAGCCCGGGGAGCGCCTCCTACGAGCAGTACTTC. Full variable domain (outside the CDR3, taken from reference TRBV9 and TRBJ2-7): DSGVTQTPKHLITATGQRVTLRCSPRSGDLSVYWYQQSLDQGLQFLIQYYNGEERAKGNILERFSAQQFPDLHSELNLSSLELGDSALYFCASSPGSASYEQYFGPGTRLTVT.

The J gene is TRBJ1-1, the V gene TRBV4-2; the D gene is possibly TRBD1 (5 bases). Trimming stripped 3 bases from V and 6 bases from J, with 14 bases between. Per the germline V gene, CDR1 is LGHNA and CDR2 is YNFKEQ. This CDR3 region has 14 residues. The CDR3 loop is CASSQGGDGAEAFF. CDR3 in DNA: TGTGCCAGCAGCCAGGGCGGGGACGGAGCTGAAGCTTTCTTT.

The table lists this clone with a count of one. J is TRBJ2-3 and V is TRBV7-2; 10 bases align to TRBD2. Germline CDR1 SGHTA, CDR2 FQGNSA. J gave up 2 bases and V 5 bases, and 7 bases lay outside the gene matches. This CDR3 comprises 16 residues. CDR3 nucleotides: TGTGCCAGCAGCCAATGGAGCGGGGGGGTCACAGATACGCAGTATTTT. This translates into CASSQWSGGVTDTQYF.

This rearrangement joins TRBV25-1 to TRBJ2-1, with D possibly being TRBD2 (5 bases). The V end was cut by 1 base, the J end by 7 bases, with 20 bases between. CDR1 is MGHDK, CDR2 SYGVNS, per germline. This CDR3 comprises 17 residues. This CDR3 is CASSELVGRAKGNEQFF. The CDR3 DNA sequence: TGTGCCAGCAGTGAATTGGTTGGGCGGGCCAAGGGAAATGAGCAGTTCTTC.

J is TRBJ2-6 and V is TRBV6-5, with 8 bases identical to TRBD1. CDR1 is MNHEY and CDR2 is SVGAGI in the germline V gene. The CDR3 consists of 15 residues. Germline trimming cut 6 bases from V and 2 bases from J; bases unmatched to any gene: 3. In nucleotides, the CDR3 is TGTGCCAGCAGGCAGGGGGCGCCTGGGGCCAACGTCCTGACTTTC. This sequence encodes CASRQGAPGANVLTF.

This chain connects TRBV19 to TRBJ1-2; the D gene is possibly TRBD1 (5 bases). Germline values: CDR1 LNHDA, CDR2 SQIVND (reference sequence). CDR3 length: 12 amino acids. The germline V and J ends were trimmed by 0 bases and 7 bases, with 6 bases remaining between them. The CDR3 sequence: CASSIDRAGYTF. The CDR3 DNA reads as TGTGCCAGTAGTATAGACAGGGCTGGCTACACCTTC.

The rearrangement links TRBV4-1 to TRBJ1-5; a weak D match, TRBD1 (6 bases). The CDR3 is made up of 15 amino acids. Trimming pared 1 base from V and 4 bases from J, leaving 11 bases between. CDR1 and CDR2 (germline): MGHRA, YSYEKL. The DNA of the CDR3 is TGCGCCAGCAGCCAAGGGGGGCTGCGTAATCAGCCCCAGCATTTT. Translated: CASSQGGLRNQPQHF.

This chain connects TRBV10-2 to TRBJ1-2; D is ambiguous. Trimming shortened V by 6 bases and J by 0 bases, and 11 bases separated the two germline ends. Germline lookup yields CDR1 WSHSY and CDR2 SAAADI. The CDR3 is 14 amino acids. CDR3 coding DNA: TGCGCCAGCAGCCCGGACGGGACTAACTATGGCTACACCTTC. It is translated as CASSPDGTNYGYTF.

The J gene is TRBJ2-3, the V gene TRBV4-1; 15 nucleotides line up with TRBD2. The V gene's germline CDR1 is MGHRA and CDR2 YSYEKL. This CDR3 comprises 17 residues. Losses at the gene ends were 6 bases for V and 5 bases for J; bases not matched to a gene: 9. CDR3 sequence: CASRAGLAGGLGDTQYF. CDR3 nucleotide sequence: TGCGCCAGCAGAGCTGGACTAGCGGGGGGGCTTGGAGATACGCAGTATTTT.

The rearrangement joins TRBV4-2 to TRBJ1-3; 7 nucleotides align to TRBD1. The CDR3 consists of 16 residues. Germline V gives CDR1 LGHNA, CDR2 YNFKEQ. V lost 2 bases to trimming and J lost 2 bases; unmatched junction nucleotides: 6. The CDR3 nucleotides read TGTGCCAGCAGCCAAACGGACAGGACAACTGGAAACACCATATATTTT. It codes for CASSQTDRTTGNTIYF.

This clone was seen once. V is TRBV6-1 and J is TRBJ1-5; tentatively, D is TRBD1 (6 bases). In germline, CDR1 is MNHNS, CDR2 SASEGT. V was trimmed by 7 bases and J by 0 bases, leaving 13 bases between them. CDR3 length: 15 residues. CDR3 nucleotide sequence: TGTGCCAGCACCGGGGACACATATAGCAATCAGCCCCAGCATTTT. Its translation is CASTGDTYSNQPQHF.

V and J are TRBV21-1 and TRBJ1-4; no DNA check was done on the table's D call, TRBD1. TRBV21-1 is noted as a pseudogene. This CDR3 is 18 amino acids long. DNA of the CDR3: TGTGCCAGCAGCAAAGGGACAGGGTGTATCGCAACTAATGAAAAACTGTTTTTT. Residues: CASSKGTGCIATNEKLFF.

The V and J genes are TRBV20-1 and TRBJ1-5; D remains ambiguous. Germline V gene sequence: CDR1 DFQATT, CDR2 SNEGSKA (reference sequence). CDR3 length equals 15 residues. The V end was cut by 3 bases, the J end by 7 bases, with 19 bases between. The CDR3 DNA reads as TGCAGTGCTAGTAAGATTGGAGGGTCGCGGCAGCCCCAGCATTTT. It specifies CSASKIGGSRQPQHF.

The chain combines TRBV11-1 with TRBJ2-1; D is ambiguous. Trimming took off 0 bases at V and 3 bases at J, with 6 bases between the two ends. Per the germline V gene, CDR1 is SGHAT and CDR2 is FQDESV (reference sequence). The CDR3 covers 14 residues. CDR3 protein: CASSLASLYNEQFF. The CDR3, as DNA: TGTGCCAGCAGCTTAGCATCCCTCTACAATGAGCAGTTCTTC.

The chain is built from TRBV11-2 and TRBJ1-3; 8 bases are a match to TRBD1. The CDR3 covers 14 residues. J was trimmed by 4 bases and V by 5 bases; bases with no gene match: 4. Germline values: CDR1 SGHAT, CDR2 FQNNGV. The CDR3 DNA reads TGTGCCAGCAGCCTCGACAGGGGAGGAAACACCATATATTTT. This encodes CASSLDRGGNTIYF.

This chain connects TRBV7-8 to TRBJ2-1; 7 bases are shared with TRBD1. The CDR3 length is 15 residues. Trimming at V came to 5 bases and at J to 0 bases, leaving 4 bases not matched to a gene. Germline V lookup: CDR1 SGHVS, CDR2 FQNEAQ. CDR3 sequence reads: CASSTRDSSYNEQFF. CDR3 DNA sequence: TGTGCCAGCAGCACCCGGGACAGCTCCTACAATGAGCAGTTCTTC.

The V call is TRBV11-2, the J call TRBJ2-5; perhaps TRBD1 as D (6 bases). The V end was cut by 3 bases, the J end by 4 bases, with 12 bases between. This CDR3 region has 14 residues. Per germline, CDR1 SGHAT and CDR2 FQNNGV. The DNA for the CDR3 is TGTGCCAGCAGCTTGGGGGCGTCCCCAGAGACCCAGTACTTC. As protein: CASSLGASPETQYF.

The chain recombines TRBV7-2 with TRBJ1-6; 7 nucleotides align to TRBD1. V shed 1 base, J shed 8 bases, and the junction held 2 bases outside the gene matches. The CDR3 has 14 amino acids. Germline CDR1 is SGHTA and CDR2 is FQGNSA. For the CDR3, the DNA is TGTGCCAGCAGCTTAGAGGGGGCATATTCACCCCTCCACTTT. Translated, it gives CASSLEGAYSPLHF.